This entry lists 29 T cell receptor beta chains sequenced from one sample in a study of blood T cell repertoires in COVID-19. The method was immunoSEQ multiplex PCR; TCRdb's version includes in-frame clones alone and lacks a portion of them. The data show fewer than 350,000 clones, approximately 92% seen once. Sequenced material: peripheral blood. Receptors originate from a woman in her twenties or thirties with COVID-19, enrolled during active disease.

This clone has more than one count but fewer than ten. The gene calls are TRBV19 and TRBJ2-2, with 7 bases that match TRBD2. The trim removed 6 bases at V and 1 base at J, leaving 5 bases unmatched. This CDR3 has 15 amino acids. CDR1 and CDR2 from the germline V gene are LNHDA and SQIVND (reference sequence). The CDR3 region has the DNA TGTGCCAGTAGACGAGCGGGGATGAACACCGGGGAGCTGTTTTTT. Its translation: CASRRAGMNTGELFF.

The chain combines TRBV27 with TRBJ1-2, with TRBD1 matching 8 bases. Germline V gene data show CDR1 as MNHEY and CDR2 as SMNVEV (reference sequence). V dropped 3 bases and J dropped 6; count of bases not matched to a gene: 6. The CDR3 runs to 14 residues. CDR3 nucleotide sequence: TGTGCCAGCAGTTTCAGGGGGCACGAGAATGGCTACACCTTC. This gives the protein CASSFRGHENGYTF.

The chain carries TRBV6-1 and TRBJ2-3; 8 bases agree with TRBD2. Germline V gives CDR1 MNHNS, CDR2 SASEGT. V was pared by 3 bases and J by 2 bases, with 7 bases of the junction left unmatched. The CDR3 has 16 amino acids. CDR3 loop: CASSDWLAGATDTQYF. The CDR3 DNA follows: TGTGCCAGCAGTGACTGGCTAGCGGGTGCCACAGATACGCAGTATTTT.

The rearrangement links TRBV7-9 to TRBJ2-7; D is unclear. The CDR3 loop spans 12 amino acids. V was shortened by 4 bases and J by 7 bases, with 11 bases between the two germline ends. CDR1 SEHNR and CDR2 FQNEAQ come from the germline V gene (reference sequence). The CDR3 DNA reads as TGTGCCAGCAGCTCGGGTCTATCAGAGCAGTACTTC. Amino acid sequence: CASSSGLSEQYF. Filled out from reference TRBV7-9 and TRBJ2-7, the complete variable domain reads DTGVSQNPRHKITKRGQNVTFRCDPISEHNRLYWYRQTLGQGPEFLTYFQNEAQLEKSRLLSDRFSAERPKGSFSTLEIQRTEQGDSAMYLCASSSGLSEQYFGPGTRLTVT.

This chain connects TRBV9 to TRBJ1-6, with D maybe TRBD1 (5 bases). Germline V CDR1 and CDR2: SGDLS, YYNGEE. The CDR3 is 17 residues long. Trimming removed 4 bases at V and 10 bases at J, with 24 bases between. This CDR3 is CASSPTPGGTFRSPLHF. CDR3 DNA: TGTGCCAGCAGCCCTACTCCCGGGGGGACTTTTCGCTCACCCCTCCACTTT.

The rearrangement links TRBV6-5 to TRBJ1-5, with D unresolved. Trimming stripped 6 bases from V and 9 bases from J, with 12 bases between. The germline V gene encodes CDR1 MNHEY and CDR2 SVGAGI. This CDR3 region has 12 residues. CDR3 amino acids: CASSRSSGPQHF. The CDR3 DNA reads as TGTGCCAGCAGCCGATCTTCGGGGCCCCAGCATTTT.

The chain carries TRBV6-1 and TRBJ2-2; tentative D call: TRBD1 (6 bases). V dropped 4 bases and J dropped 6 bases, with 18 bases sitting between them. Germline CDR1 reads MNHNS; CDR2 reads SASEGT. CDR3 length equals 16 residues. The CDR3 region is CASSGPGDAYSGELFF. CDR3 coding DNA: TGTGCCAGCAGTGGCCCAGGGGACGCGTATTCCGGGGAGCTGTTTTTT.

The chain recombines TRBV7-3 with TRBJ1-1; the D gene is possibly TRBD1 (5 bases). Germline loops: CDR1 SGHTA, CDR2 FQGTGA. There are 14 residues in the CDR3. Trimming took 5 bases from V and 7 from J, leaving 17 bases between them. CDR3: CASSQNGRVSEAFF. The CDR3 region has the DNA TGTGCCAGCAGCCAGAACGGCAGGGTCAGTGAAGCTTTCTTT. Together with reference TRBV7-3 and TRBJ1-1, the CDR3 gives the full variable domain: GAGVSQTPSNKVTEKGKYVELRCDPISGHTALYWYRQSLGQGPEFLIYFQGTGAADDSGLPNDRFFAVRPEGSVSTLKIQRTERGDSAVYLCASSQNGRVSEAFFGQGTRLTVV.

This clone was seen once. Other DNA sequences in this specimen translate into the identical CDR3. V gene TRBV19 combines with J gene TRBJ1-1; 8 bases align to TRBD1. The junction had 0 bases not matched to a gene; V was cut back by 2 bases and J by 1 base. Germline V gene data show CDR1 as LNHDA and CDR2 as SQIVND (reference sequence). CDR3 length: 14 residues. DNA for the CDR3: TGTGCCAGTAGTATAACAGGGGGGAACACTGAAGCTTTCTTT. It specifies CASSITGGNTEAFF.

The chain recombines TRBV30 with TRBJ2-7; tentative D call: TRBD1 (6 bases). V lost 2 bases, J lost 3 bases, and 11 bases lay in between. Per the germline V gene, CDR1 is GTSNPN and CDR2 is SVGIG (reference sequence). The CDR3 length is 13 residues. The CDR3 region is CAWSFSQGYEQYF. The CDR3 region has the DNA TGTGCCTGGAGTTTTTCACAGGGCTACGAGCAGTACTTC.

As to this clone: The same CDR3 arises from other DNA sequences in this sample as well. The chain links TRBV28 to TRBJ1-1; D not resolved. In germline, CDR1 is MDHEN, CDR2 SYDVKM. The CDR3 is 14 residues long. Trimming took off 3 bases at V and 0 bases at J, with 8 bases between the two ends. The CDR3 region is CASSLSQMNTEAFF. In nucleotides, the CDR3 is TGTGCCAGCAGTTTGTCTCAGATGAACACTGAAGCTTTCTTT.

V gene TRBV10-1 combines with J gene TRBJ2-7; 14 nucleotides line up with TRBD2. J gave up 6 bases and V 10 bases, and 8 bases lay outside the gene matches. Germline assignment: CDR1 WNHNN and CDR2 SYGVQD (reference sequence). CDR3 length equals 14 residues. For the CDR3, the DNA is TGCGCCATCACCGGGACTAGCGGGGGCCCCGAGCAGTACTTC. It encodes CAITGTSGGPEQYF.

V usage is TRBV11-2 and J usage is TRBJ2-1; D is undetermined. The CDR3 loop spans 17 amino acids. V was shortened by 2 bases and J by 4 bases, with 18 bases between the two germline ends. Germline CDR1 reads SGHAT; CDR2 reads FQNNGV. CDR3 DNA sequence: TGTGCCAGCAGCTTAAGCCGGCTATCCGGAGCGTACAATGAGCAGTTCTTC. Encoded protein: CASSLSRLSGAYNEQFF.

This chain uses TRBV2 with TRBJ1-1; the D is unclear. CDR3 length: 13 residues. The V end was cut by 4 bases, the J end by 9 bases, with 15 bases between. Germline V CDR1 and CDR2: SNHLY, FYNNEI. The CDR3 sequence: CASSVGELSKAFF. For the CDR3, the DNA is TGTGCCAGCAGTGTAGGAGAGCTCAGTAAAGCTTTCTTT.

The CDR3 sequence: CASSEEGLPGYTF. The CDR3 nucleotides read TGTGCCAGCAGTGAAGAGGGGTTACCTGGCTACACCTTC. The chain carries TRBV6-1 and TRBJ1-2, with TRBD1 as a possible D gene (5 bases). V was trimmed by 1 base and J by 7 bases, leaving 10 bases between them. Germline CDR1 MNHNS, CDR2 SASEGT. The CDR3 extends over 13 amino acids.

The chain uses TRBV6-6 and TRBJ1-2; 8 positions match TRBD1. Germline V CDR1 and CDR2: MNHNY, SVGAGI (reference sequence). The CDR3 totals 16 residues. J gave up 4 bases and V 6 bases, and 13 bases lay outside the gene matches. CDR3 DNA: TGTGCCAGCAGCCACGGGGACAGGTTCTCTCTCTATGGCTACACCTTC. This translates into CASSHGDRFSLYGYTF.

This rearrangement joins TRBV19 to TRBJ1-1; TRBD1 might be the D (6 bases). The CDR3 is made up of 15 amino acids. Germline V CDR1 and CDR2: LNHDA, SQIVND (reference sequence). Trimming cost V 10 bases and J 5 bases, with 23 bases left between them. The CDR3 region has the DNA TGTGCCACTATGCTCCCAGGGGATATGAGGACTGAAGCTTTCTTT. It encodes CATMLPGDMRTEAFF.

The rearrangement links TRBV6-6 to TRBJ2-1; tentatively, D is TRBD2 (5 bases). This CDR3 is built from 14 residues. Germline-derived CDR1 and CDR2 are MNHNY and SVGAGI (reference sequence). The V and J ends lost 5 bases and 0 bases respectively, with 8 bases between them. CDR3 bases: TGTGCCAGCAGTGGACTGAGCTCCTACAATGAGCAGTTCTTC. Its protein product is CASSGLSSYNEQFF.

The J gene is TRBJ1-1, the V gene TRBV28, with D unresolved. The ends were cut back, 0 bases at V and 4 bases at J, with 3 bases in the middle. Per germline, CDR1 MDHEN and CDR2 SYDVKM. The CDR3 length is 12 residues. CDR3 sequence: CASSLWSTEAFF. The CDR3 region has the DNA TGTGCCAGCAGTTTATGGAGCACTGAAGCTTTCTTT.

V gene TRBV19 combines with J gene TRBJ1-2; D ambiguous. The V gene lost 10 bases and the J gene lost 6 bases, with 6 bases spanning the gap. The CDR3 sequence is 9 residues long. Germline CDR1 LNHDA, CDR2 SQIVND (reference sequence). The CDR3 sequence: CATVNGYTF. CDR3 sequence (DNA): TGTGCCACCGTAAATGGCTACACCTTC. Filled out from reference TRBV19 and TRBJ1-2, the complete variable domain reads DGGITQSPKYLFRKEGQNVTLSCEQNLNHDAMYWYRQDPGQGLRLIYYSQIVNDFQKGDIAEGYSVSREKKESFPLTVTSAQKNPTAFYLCATVNGYTFGSGTRLTVV.

The rearrangement links TRBV9 to TRBJ2-2; maybe TRBD1 (5 bases). V lost 0 bases and J lost 3, with 6 bases in between. This CDR3 spans 14 amino acids. Looked up from germline, CDR1 is SGDLS and CDR2 is YYNGEE. CDR3 bases: TGTGCCAGCAGCGTAGAGGGGTACACCGGGGAGCTGTTTTTT. This codes for CASSVEGYTGELFF.

The V gene is TRBV25-1, the J gene TRBJ2-5, with 8 bases that match TRBD2. In germline, CDR1 is MGHDK, CDR2 SYGVNS. Germline trimming cut 8 bases from V and 3 bases from J; bases unmatched to any gene: 8. CDR3 length equals 14 residues. Here the CDR3 DNA reads TGTGCCAGCTCAGCACTAGCGGAGAAAGAGACCCAGTACTTC. Protein: CASSALAEKETQYF.

The chain uses TRBV3-1 (or the pseudogene TRBV3-2) and TRBJ1-3; 7 bases map to TRBD1. The CDR3 extends over 15 amino acids. V was clipped by 4 bases and J by 0 bases; unmatched bases: 3. CDR1 LGHDT and CDR2 YNNKEL come from the germline V gene (reference sequence). The CDR3 is CASSPGTASGNTIYF. The CDR3, as DNA: TGTGCCAGCAGCCCCGGGACAGCCTCTGGAAACACCATATATTTT.

The chain couples TRBV4-3 to TRBJ1-4; D is ambiguous. V was pared by 4 bases and J by 5 bases, with 14 bases between. The CDR3 loop spans 15 amino acids. Germline loops: CDR1 LGHNA, CDR2 YSLEER. The CDR3 DNA sequence: TGCGCCAGCAGCCGAGAAAGACATACAAATGAAAAACTGTTTTTT. As protein: CASSRERHTNEKLFF.

A single count supports this clone. The genes are TRBV6-5 and TRBJ1-1; 8 positions agree with TRBD1. Trimming removed 6 bases from V and 3 bases from J; junction bases left unmatched: 6. The CDR3 totals 14 residues. Germline V lookup: CDR1 MNHEY, CDR2 SVGAGI. CDR3 DNA: TGTGCCAGCAGGAGGGACAGGTCGGACACTGAAGCTTTCTTT. Translated, it gives CASRRDRSDTEAFF.

This clone has just one count. This sequence joins TRBV5-4 and TRBJ2-2; possible D gene TRBD2, 6 bases. V was shortened by 4 bases and J by 5 bases, with 18 bases between the two germline ends. Germline CDR1 is SGHNT and CDR2 is YYREEE (reference sequence). The CDR3 runs to 16 residues. The CDR3 nucleotides read TGTGCCAGCAGCCTTGCTCCGGGAGCTGGGACCGGGGAGCTGTTTTTT. Translating gives CASSLAPGAGTGELFF.

The rearrangement uses TRBV6-2 or TRBV6-3 and TRBJ2-1, with 8 positions matching TRBD1. The trim removed 2 bases at V and 10 bases at J, leaving 7 bases unmatched. The CDR3 length is 14 residues. Germline CDR1 MNHEY, CDR2 SVGEGT. The CDR3: CASSYHDRGIEQFF. CDR3 coding DNA: TGTGCCAGCAGTTACCACGACAGGGGCATCGAGCAGTTCTTC.

The gene calls are TRBV9 and TRBJ2-1; TRBD1 is a possible D gene (6 bases). There are 14 residues in the CDR3. Trimming cost V 0 bases and J 7 bases, with 11 bases left between them. CDR1 and CDR2 from the germline V gene are SGDLS and YYNGEE. The CDR3 DNA reads TGTGCCAGCAGCGTAGGAGGGGGTCCAAATGAGCAGTTCTTC. Amino acids: CASSVGGGPNEQFF.

This chain joins TRBV10-1 and TRBJ1-2; a weak D match, TRBD1 (5 bases). The V and J ends lost 5 bases and 6 bases respectively, with 10 bases between them. Looked up from germline, CDR1 is WNHNN and CDR2 is SYGVQD (reference sequence). This CDR3 comprises 12 residues. The CDR3 DNA is TGCGCCAGCAGTCCCGGAGGGGATGGCTACACCTTC. This codes for CASSPGGDGYTF.